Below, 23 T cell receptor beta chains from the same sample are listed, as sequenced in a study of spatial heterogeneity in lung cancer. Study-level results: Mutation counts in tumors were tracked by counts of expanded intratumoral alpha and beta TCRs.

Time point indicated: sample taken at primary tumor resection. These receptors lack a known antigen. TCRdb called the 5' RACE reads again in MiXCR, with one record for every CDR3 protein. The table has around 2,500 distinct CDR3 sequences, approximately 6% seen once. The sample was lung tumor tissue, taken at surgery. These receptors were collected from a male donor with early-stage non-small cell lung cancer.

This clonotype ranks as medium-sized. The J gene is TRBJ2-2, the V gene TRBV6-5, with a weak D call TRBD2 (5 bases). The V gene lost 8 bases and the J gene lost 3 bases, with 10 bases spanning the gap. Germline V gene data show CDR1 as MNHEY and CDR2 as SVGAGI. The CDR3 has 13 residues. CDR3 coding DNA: TGTGCCAGCCGTATGCGGGACACCGGGGAGCTGTTTTTT. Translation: CASRMRDTGELFF.

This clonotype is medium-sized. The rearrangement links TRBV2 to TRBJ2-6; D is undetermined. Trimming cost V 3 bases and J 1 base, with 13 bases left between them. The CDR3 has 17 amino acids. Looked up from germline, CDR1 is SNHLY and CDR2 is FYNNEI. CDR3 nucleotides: TGTGCCAGCAGTGAGCCCCCTCTTGGTTCTGGGGCCAACGTCCTGACTTTC. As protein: CASSEPPLGSGANVLTF.

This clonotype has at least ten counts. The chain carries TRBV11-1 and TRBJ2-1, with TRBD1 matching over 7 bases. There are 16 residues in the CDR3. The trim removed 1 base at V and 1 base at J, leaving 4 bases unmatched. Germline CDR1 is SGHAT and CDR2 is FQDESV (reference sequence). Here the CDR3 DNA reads TGTGCCAGCAGCTTAGAGGGACAGCTATCCTACAATGAGCAGTTCTTC. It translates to CASSLEGQLSYNEQFF.

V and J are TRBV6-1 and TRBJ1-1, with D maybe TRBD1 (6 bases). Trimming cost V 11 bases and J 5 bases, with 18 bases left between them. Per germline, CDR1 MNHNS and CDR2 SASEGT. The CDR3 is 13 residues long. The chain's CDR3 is CAGVNRAGTEAFF. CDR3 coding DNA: TGTGCCGGGGTAAACAGGGCCGGGACTGAAGCTTTCTTT.

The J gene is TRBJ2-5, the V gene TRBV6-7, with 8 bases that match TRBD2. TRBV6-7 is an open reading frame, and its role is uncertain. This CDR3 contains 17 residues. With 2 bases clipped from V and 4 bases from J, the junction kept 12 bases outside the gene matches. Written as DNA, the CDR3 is TGTGCCAGCAGTTACGCGCCGACCGGGCTAGCGGGAGAGACCCAGTACTTC. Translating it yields CASSYAPTGLAGETQYF.

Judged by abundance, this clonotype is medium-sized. The CDR3 loop is CASSSTGPDTDTQYF. CDR3 DNA: TGTGCCAGCAGCTCGACAGGACCGGACACAGATACGCAGTATTTT. This sequence joins TRBV7-9 and TRBJ2-3; TRBD1 is a possible D gene (6 bases). The CDR3 is 15 residues long. Trimming removed 4 bases from V and 2 bases from J, with 13 bases in between. CDR1 is SEHNR and CDR2 is FQNEAQ in the germline V gene (reference sequence).

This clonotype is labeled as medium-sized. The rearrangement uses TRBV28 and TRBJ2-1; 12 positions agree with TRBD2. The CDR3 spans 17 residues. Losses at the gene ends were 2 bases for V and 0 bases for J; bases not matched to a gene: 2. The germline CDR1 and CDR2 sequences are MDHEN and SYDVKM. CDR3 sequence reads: CASSLTTSGSSYNEQFF. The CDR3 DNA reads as TGTGCCAGCAGTTTAACGACTAGCGGGAGCTCCTACAATGAGCAGTTCTTC. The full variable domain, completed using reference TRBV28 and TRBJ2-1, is DVKVTQSSRYLVKRTGEKVFLECVQDMDHENMFWYRQDPGLGLRLIYFSYDVKMKEKGDIPEGYSVSREKKERFSLILESASTNQTSMYLCASSLTTSGSSYNEQFFGPGTRLTVL.

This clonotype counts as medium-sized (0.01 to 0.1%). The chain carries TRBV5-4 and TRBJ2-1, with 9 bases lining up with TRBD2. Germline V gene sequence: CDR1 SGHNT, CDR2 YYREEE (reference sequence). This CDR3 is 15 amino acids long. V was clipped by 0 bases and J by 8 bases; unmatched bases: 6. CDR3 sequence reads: CASSLVLSGSDEQFF. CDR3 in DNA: TGTGCCAGCAGCTTGGTTCTTAGCGGGAGTGATGAGCAGTTCTTC.

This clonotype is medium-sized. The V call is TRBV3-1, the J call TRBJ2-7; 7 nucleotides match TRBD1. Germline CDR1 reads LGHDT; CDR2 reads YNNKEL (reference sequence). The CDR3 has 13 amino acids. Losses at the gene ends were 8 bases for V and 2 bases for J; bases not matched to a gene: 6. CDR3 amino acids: CASRLQGTYEQYF. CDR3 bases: TGTGCCAGCCGGTTACAGGGGACCTACGAGCAGTACTTC.

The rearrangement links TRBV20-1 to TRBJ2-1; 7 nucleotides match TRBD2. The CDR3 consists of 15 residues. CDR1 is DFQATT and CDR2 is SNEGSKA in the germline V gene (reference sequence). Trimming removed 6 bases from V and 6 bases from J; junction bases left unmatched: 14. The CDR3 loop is CSAVAGLAEINEQFF. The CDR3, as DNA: TGCAGTGCCGTTGCCGGGCTAGCGGAAATCAATGAGCAGTTCTTC.

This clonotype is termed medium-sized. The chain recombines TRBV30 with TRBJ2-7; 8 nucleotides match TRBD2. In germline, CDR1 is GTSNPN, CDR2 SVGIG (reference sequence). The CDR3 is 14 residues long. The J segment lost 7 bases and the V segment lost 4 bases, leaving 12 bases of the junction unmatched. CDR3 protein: CAWNPGSGVIEQYF. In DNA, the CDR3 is TGTGCCTGGAACCCGGGTAGCGGGGTTATTGAGCAGTACTTC.

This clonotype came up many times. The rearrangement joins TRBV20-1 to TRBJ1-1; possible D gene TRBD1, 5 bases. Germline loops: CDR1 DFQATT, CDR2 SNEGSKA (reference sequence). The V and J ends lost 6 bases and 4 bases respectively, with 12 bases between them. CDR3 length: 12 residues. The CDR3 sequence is CSAQGGATEAFF. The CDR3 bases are TGCAGTGCCCAGGGCGGGGCCACTGAAGCTTTCTTT.

CDR3 DNA sequence: TGCAGTGCTAGAAAACTAGCGGGAGCTTTCGAGCAGTACTTC. Translating gives CSARKLAGAFEQYF. The chain uses TRBV20-1 and TRBJ2-7, with TRBD2 matching 11 bases. The CDR3 contains 14 residues. With V trimmed by 2 bases and J by 6 bases, 6 bases remained unmatched. The germline CDR1 and CDR2 sequences are DFQATT and SNEGSKA (reference sequence).

The CDR3 DNA reads as TGCAGTGCTCCCGGGGTTGGAGTGTACCAAGAGACCCAGTACTTC. This codes for CSAPGVGVYQETQYF. The V and J genes are TRBV20-1 and TRBJ2-5; D possibly corresponds to TRBD2 (5 bases). Germline loops: CDR1 DFQATT, CDR2 SNEGSKA (reference sequence). The CDR3 runs 15 residues. The germline V and J ends were trimmed by 5 bases and 0 bases, with 16 bases remaining between them.

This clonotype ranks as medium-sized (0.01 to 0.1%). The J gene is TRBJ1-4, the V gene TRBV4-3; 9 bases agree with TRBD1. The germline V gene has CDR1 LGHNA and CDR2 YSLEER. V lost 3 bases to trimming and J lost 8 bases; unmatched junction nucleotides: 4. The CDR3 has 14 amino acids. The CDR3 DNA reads TGCGCCAGCAGCCAGCGGACAGGGGTGGAAAAACTGTTTTTT. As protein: CASSQRTGVEKLFF.

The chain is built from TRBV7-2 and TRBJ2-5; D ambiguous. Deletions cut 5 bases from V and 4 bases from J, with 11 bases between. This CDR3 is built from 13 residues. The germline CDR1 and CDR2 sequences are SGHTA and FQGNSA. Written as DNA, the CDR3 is TGTGCCAGCAGCCCCCCCCCGGGAGAGACCCAGTACTTC. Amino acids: CASSPPPGETQYF.

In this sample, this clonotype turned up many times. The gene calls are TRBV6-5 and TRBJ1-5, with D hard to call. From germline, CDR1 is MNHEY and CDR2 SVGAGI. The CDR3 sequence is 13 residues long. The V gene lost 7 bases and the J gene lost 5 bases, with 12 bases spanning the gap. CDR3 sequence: CASKLSADQPQHF. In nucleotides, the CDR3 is TGTGCCAGCAAGTTGTCCGCCGATCAGCCCCAGCATTTT.

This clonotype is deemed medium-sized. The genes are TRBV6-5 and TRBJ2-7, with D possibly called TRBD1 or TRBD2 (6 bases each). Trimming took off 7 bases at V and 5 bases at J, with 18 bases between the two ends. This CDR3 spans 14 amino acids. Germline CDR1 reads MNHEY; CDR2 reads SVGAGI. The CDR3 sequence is CASTLRGAQDEQYF. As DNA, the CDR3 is TGTGCCAGCACCTTAAGGGGGGCTCAGGACGAGCAGTACTTC.

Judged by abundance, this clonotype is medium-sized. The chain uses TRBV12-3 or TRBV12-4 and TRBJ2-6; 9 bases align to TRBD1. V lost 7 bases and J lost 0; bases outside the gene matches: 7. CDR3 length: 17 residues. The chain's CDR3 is CASKPGTGISGANVLTF. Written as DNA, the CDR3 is TGTGCCAGCAAGCCCGGGACAGGGATCTCTGGGGCCAACGTCCTGACTTTC.

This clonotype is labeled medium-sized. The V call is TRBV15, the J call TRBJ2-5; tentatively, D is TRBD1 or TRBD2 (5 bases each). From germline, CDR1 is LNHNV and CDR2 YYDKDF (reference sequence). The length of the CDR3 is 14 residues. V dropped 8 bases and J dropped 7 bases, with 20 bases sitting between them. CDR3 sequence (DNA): TGTGCCACCCTGGGACGGACTTATCAGGGGACCCAGTACTTC. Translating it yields CATLGRTYQGTQYF.

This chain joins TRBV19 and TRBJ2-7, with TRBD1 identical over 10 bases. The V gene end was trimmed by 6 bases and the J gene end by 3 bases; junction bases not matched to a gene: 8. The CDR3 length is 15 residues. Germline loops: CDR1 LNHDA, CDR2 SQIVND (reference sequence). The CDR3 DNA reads TGTGCCAGTAGCCCGGGACAGGGGTCCTACTACGAGCAGTACTTC. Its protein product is CASSPGQGSYYEQYF.

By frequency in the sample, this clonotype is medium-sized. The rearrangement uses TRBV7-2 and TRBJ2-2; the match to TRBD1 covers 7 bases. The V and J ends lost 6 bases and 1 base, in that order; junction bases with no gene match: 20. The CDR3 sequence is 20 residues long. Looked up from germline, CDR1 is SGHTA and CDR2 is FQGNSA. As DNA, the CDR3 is TGTGCCAGCAGTCCTAGGAGACAGGGTCCGGGACAAAGGAACACCGGGGAGCTGTTTTTT. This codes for CASSPRRQGPGQRNTGELFF.

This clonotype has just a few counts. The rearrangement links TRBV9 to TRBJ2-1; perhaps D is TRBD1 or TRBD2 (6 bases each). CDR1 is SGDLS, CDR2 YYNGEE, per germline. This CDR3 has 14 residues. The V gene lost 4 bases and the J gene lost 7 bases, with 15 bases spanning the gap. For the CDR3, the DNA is TGTGCCAGCAGCCCTCGGGGGCAGTTTAATGAGCAGTTCTTC. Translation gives CASSPRGQFNEQFF.